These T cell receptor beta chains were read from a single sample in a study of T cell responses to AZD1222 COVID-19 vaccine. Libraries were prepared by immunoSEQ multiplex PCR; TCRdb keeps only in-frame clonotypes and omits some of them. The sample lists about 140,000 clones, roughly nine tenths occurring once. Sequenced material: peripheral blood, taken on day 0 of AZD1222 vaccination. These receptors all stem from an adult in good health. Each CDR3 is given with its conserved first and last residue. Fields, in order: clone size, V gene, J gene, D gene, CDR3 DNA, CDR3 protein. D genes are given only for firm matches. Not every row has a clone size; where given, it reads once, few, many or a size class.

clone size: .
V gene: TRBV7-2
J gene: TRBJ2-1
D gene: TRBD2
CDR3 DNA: TGTGCCAGCACGTCGGGCAGCGGGAGGGCCGAGAGAAATGAGCAGTTCTTC
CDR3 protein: CASTSGSGRAERNEQFF

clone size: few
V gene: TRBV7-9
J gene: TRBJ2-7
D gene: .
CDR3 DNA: TGTGCCAGCAGCTCTCAGGATTACTACGAGCAGTACTTC
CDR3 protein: CASSSQDYYEQYF

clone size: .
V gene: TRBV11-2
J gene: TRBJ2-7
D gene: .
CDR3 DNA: TGTGCCAGCAGCCAGGAGACCTACGAGCAGTACTTC
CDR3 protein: CASSQETYEQYF

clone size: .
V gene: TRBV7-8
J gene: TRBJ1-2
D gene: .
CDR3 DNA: TGTGCCAGCAGCCTTGGGGCCAGCTATGGCTACACCTTC
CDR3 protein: CASSLGASYGYTF

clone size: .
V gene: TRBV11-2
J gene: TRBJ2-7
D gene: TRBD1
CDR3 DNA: TGTGCCAGCAGCAACACTCCGGGACAGGGTTCCTACGAGCAGTACTTC
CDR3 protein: CASSNTPGQGSYEQYF

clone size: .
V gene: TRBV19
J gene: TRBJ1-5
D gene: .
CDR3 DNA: TGTGCCAGTAGTATAGCCCTATTTCAGCCCCAGCATTTT
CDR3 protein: CASSIALFQPQHF

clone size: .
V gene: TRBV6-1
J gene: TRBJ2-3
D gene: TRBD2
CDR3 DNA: TGTGCCAGCAGTGAAGGGACAGGGGGGACTAGCGGGAGGGCCGGGACAGATACGCAGTATTTT
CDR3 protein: CASSEGTGGTSGRAGTDTQYF

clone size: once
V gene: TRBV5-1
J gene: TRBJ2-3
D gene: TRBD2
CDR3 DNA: TGCGCCAGCAGCCAGGGGAACGCCCTAGCGGGGGGCTCAGATACGCAGTATTTT
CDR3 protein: CASSQGNALAGGSDTQYF

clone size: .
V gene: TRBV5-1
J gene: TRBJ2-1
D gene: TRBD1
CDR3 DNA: TGCGCCAGCAGCGAAACAGGGGGTCTCTCCTACAATGAGCAGTTCTTC
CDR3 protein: CASSETGGLSYNEQFF

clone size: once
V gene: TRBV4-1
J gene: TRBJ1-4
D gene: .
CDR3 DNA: TGCGCCAGCAGCCAAGATCTGCAGGCCAATAATGAAAAACTGTTTTTT
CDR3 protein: CASSQDLQANNEKLFF

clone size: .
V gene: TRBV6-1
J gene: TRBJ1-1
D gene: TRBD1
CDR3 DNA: TGTGCCAGCAGTGATCTGTGGACAGGGGGGACTGAAGCTTTCTTT
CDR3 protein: CASSDLWTGGTEAFF

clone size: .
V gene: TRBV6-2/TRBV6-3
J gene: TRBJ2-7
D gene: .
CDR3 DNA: TGTGCCAGCAGGCCTACAGGTTTCTCCTACGAGCAGTACTTC
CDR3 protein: CASRPTGFSYEQYF

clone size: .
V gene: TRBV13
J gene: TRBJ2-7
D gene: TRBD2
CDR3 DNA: TGTGCCAGCAGCTTTGTAGCGGGAGCGTCCTACGAGCAGTACTTC
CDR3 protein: CASSFVAGASYEQYF

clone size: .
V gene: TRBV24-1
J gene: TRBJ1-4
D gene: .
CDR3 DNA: TGTGCCACCAGTGATTCGGGAGGGATAGGAGAAAAACTGTTTTTT
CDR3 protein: CATSDSGGIGEKLFF

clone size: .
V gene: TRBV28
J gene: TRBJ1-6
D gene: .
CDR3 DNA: TGTGCCAGCAGTTATGGAGGTAATTCACCCCTCCACTTT
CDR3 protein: CASSYGGNSPLHF